This is a list of T cell receptor beta chains from one sample in a study of regulatory T cells in long-lasting Graves disease. TCRdb itself ran the multiplex PCR reads through MiXCR, one entry per CDR3 protein. Of about 560,000 distinct CDR3 sequences listed, around 16% are singletons. This same sample was also part of a study on T cells in Graves' hyperthyroidism and ophthalmopathy.

Material: peripheral blood mononuclear cells (PBMCs), obtained at new diagnosis, from a patient treated with antithyroid drugs. All receptors come from a man in his late teens or twenties with Graves disease. CDR3s include the opening cysteine and the closing phenylalanine or tryptophan. D genes are given only for firm matches.

d_call v_call cdr3_length cdr3_aa
. TRBV5-6 13 CASSLVVADTQYF
. TRBV3-1 14 CASSQMGPLHEQFF
. TRBV6-2/TRBV6-3 15 CASSANVWGYNEQFF
. TRBV10-2 16 CASSATGTRRRTEAFF
TRBD2 TRBV14 16 CASSQEAGGDSYEQYF
. TRBV28 12 CASRPINQPQHF
. TRBV28 16 CASSYRVEVAKNIQYF
. TRBV3-1 14 CASSQGRDGEKLFF
. TRBV10-3 13 CAISEGEVDTQYF
. TRBV10-3 15 CAIGEQQGPSEKLFF
TRBD1 TRBV30 13 CAWRQGANYGYTF
. TRBV20-1 13 CSASPQEGLSQFF
TRBD2 TRBV19 14 CASRLPGLANEQFF